The clone carrying this T cell receptor (beta chain) has just one count. Its antigen is unidentified. Germline and junction disagree at one end, which may indicate a read error. Recently diagnosed hyperthyroidism of less than 2 months' duration affected patients aged 18 to 65. Used for diagnoses were clinical symptoms, serum thyroxine and TRAb, thyroid ultrasound and orbital computed tomography. This entry is derived from a study of T cells in Graves' hyperthyroidism and ophthalmopathy. Study outcomes and limitations: The model identified upcoming ophthalmopathy a median approximately 6.4 months ahead of onset. Most thyroid-expanded clonotypes above 0.001 were also found in blood.

RNA transcripts yielded amplified TCR beta CDR3 regions. The HTBI primer set was used in a first-round RT-PCR of the TCR CDR3. TCRdb re-called the multiplex PCR reads through MiXCR, storing one row per CDR3 protein. The profile covers some 600,000 distinct CDR3 sequences, with around 42% appearing a single time and nearly 8.5% taken by the ten largest. In germline, CDR1 is SGHNT, CDR2 YYREEE (reference sequence). The CDR3 has 16 residues. This chain connects TRBV5-4 to TRBJ1-4, with TRBD1 matching over 7 bases. The specimen sequenced was peripheral blood or thyroid tissue (not recorded which). This TCR derives from a woman between 18 and 29 years old with Graves' hyperthyroidism. This CDR3 is CASSQDGRQGEEKLFF. As DNA, the CDR3 is TGCGCCAGCAGCCAAGATGGGAGACAGGGTGAAGAAAAACTGTTTTTT.